A selection of T cell receptor beta chains follows, all from one sample in a study of early T cells in non-severe SARS-CoV-2 infection. MiXCR was run by TCRdb on the 5' RACE reads, yielding one entry per CDR3 protein. The sample lists some 70,000 distinct CDR3 sequences, over 8% occurring once. The sample was whole blood. The receptors stem from an adult who was a healthcare worker with PCR-confirmed SARS-CoV-2 infection or an uninfected control (not recorded which). The CDR3 runs from the conserved cysteine through the conserved F or W. A D gene is named only where the DNA matches it firmly. Only part of the rows carry a size: once, few, many, or a class if the clone is expanded.

abundance: many; v_gene: TRBV5-6; d_gene: NA; j_gene: TRBJ2-1; CDR3aa: CASSLIFEQFF; CDR3nt: TGTGCCAGCAGCTTGATATTTGAGCAGTTCTTC
abundance: many; v_gene: TRBV29-1; d_gene: TRBD1; j_gene: TRBJ1-3; CDR3aa: CSVEARRQGARNTIYF; CDR3nt: TGCAGCGTTGAAGCCCGTCGACAGGGGGCTAGAAACACCATATATTTT
abundance: many; v_gene: TRBV9; d_gene: TRBD2; j_gene: TRBJ2-1; CDR3aa: CASRASGSLEQFF; CDR3nt: TGTGCCAGCAGGGCTAGCGGGAGTCTTGAGCAGTTCTTC
abundance: NA; v_gene: TRBV7-2; d_gene: NA; j_gene: TRBJ1-3; CDR3aa: CASSLSGPTIYF; CDR3nt: TGTGCCAGCAGCTTATCGGGGCCCACCATATATTTT
abundance: few; v_gene: TRBV5-4; d_gene: NA; j_gene: TRBJ1-1; CDR3aa: CASSLPSRAGEAFF; CDR3nt: TGTGCCAGCAGCTTGCCGAGTCGAGCGGGAGAAGCTTTCTTT
abundance: NA; v_gene: TRBV20-1; d_gene: NA; j_gene: TRBJ2-3; CDR3aa: CSARDFGTKGPDTQYF; CDR3nt: TGCAGTGCTAGAGATTTCGGGACAAAGGGCCCAGATACGCAGTATTTT
abundance: few; v_gene: TRBV11-2; d_gene: NA; j_gene: TRBJ1-1; CDR3aa: CASTTLSRALEAFF; CDR3nt: TGTGCCAGCACCACCTTGAGTAGGGCCCTTGAAGCTTTCTTT
abundance: NA; v_gene: TRBV7-2; d_gene: NA; j_gene: TRBJ2-3; CDR3aa: CASSFVGTDTQYF; CDR3nt: TGTGCCAGCAGCTTCGTGGGCACAGATACGCAGTATTTT
abundance: many; v_gene: TRBV10-1; d_gene: NA; j_gene: TRBJ2-3; CDR3aa: CASNCPRSTDTQYF; CDR3nt: TGCGCCAGCAATTGTCCGCGGAGCACAGATACGCAGTATTTT
abundance: NA; v_gene: TRBV29-1; d_gene: TRBD1; j_gene: TRBJ2-3; CDR3aa: CSVEAGQAKYF; CDR3nt: TGCAGCGTTGAGGCCGGACAGGCGAAGTATTTT
abundance: NA; v_gene: TRBV7-3; d_gene: TRBD1; j_gene: TRBJ2-1; CDR3aa: CASSRQGALSNEQFF; CDR3nt: TGTGCCAGCAGCAGACAGGGGGCGTTAAGTAATGAGCAGTTCTTC